The rows below give T cell receptor beta chains drawn from one sample of a study of OX40 agonist ivuxolimab in advanced cancers. TCRdb keeps only in-frame clones here, not all; method: immunoSEQ multiplex PCR. Here the sample spans about 70,000 clones, more than 65% being singletons. Sequencing used CD4+ or CD8+ T cells sorted from blood, obtained in a trial of the OX40 agonist ivuxolimab. The source is an adult with an advanced solid tumor such as melanoma, head and neck, liver or kidney cancer. The CDR3 runs from the conserved cysteine through the conserved F or W. The order of the fields is J gene, clone size, V gene, D gene, CDR3 protein, CDR3 DNA. A D gene is named only where the DNA matches it firmly. The size entry is marked missing in some rows and otherwise reads once, few, many or a size class.

J gene: TRBJ2-5
clone size: -
V gene: TRBV19
D gene: TRBD1
CDR3 protein: CASSQGQQETQYF
CDR3 DNA: TGTGCCAGTAGTCAGGGACAGCAAGAGACCCAGTACTTC

J gene: TRBJ2-7
clone size: -
V gene: TRBV7-2
D gene: TRBD2
CDR3 protein: CASSALGREGSYEQYF
CDR3 DNA: TGTGCCAGCAGCGCCCTCGGGCGGGAGGGTTCCTACGAGCAGTACTTC

J gene: TRBJ2-7
clone size: -
V gene: TRBV28
D gene: TRBD2
CDR3 protein: CAAGLDYEQYF
CDR3 DNA: TGTGCCGCGGGACTAGATTACGAGCAGTACTTC

J gene: TRBJ2-5
clone size: -
V gene: TRBV5-1
D gene: TRBD2
CDR3 protein: CASSWTSGGTQETQYF
CDR3 DNA: TGCGCCAGCAGCTGGACCTCGGGGGGAACTCAAGAGACCCAGTACTTC

J gene: TRBJ2-1
clone size: -
V gene: TRBV12-5
D gene: -
CDR3 protein: CASGLFATGEQFF
CDR3 DNA: TGTGCTAGTGGTTTGTTTGCGACGGGAGAGCAGTTCTTC

J gene: TRBJ2-4
clone size: few
V gene: TRBV29-1
D gene: -
CDR3 protein: CSAEYLDSPNIQYF
CDR3 DNA: TGCAGCGCTGAATATCTGGACAGTCCAAACATTCAGTACTTC

J gene: TRBJ1-1
clone size: few
V gene: TRBV5-1
D gene: TRBD1
CDR3 protein: CASSTLQGDTEAFF
CDR3 DNA: TGCGCCAGCAGCACCCTTCAGGGGGACACTGAAGCTTTCTTT

J gene: TRBJ2-1
clone size: -
V gene: TRBV4-3
D gene: TRBD2
CDR3 protein: CASSNGKAGSFHNEQFF
CDR3 DNA: TGCGCCAGCAGCAATGGGAAAGCGGGGAGCTTTCACAATGAGCAGTTCTTC

J gene: TRBJ2-7
clone size: -
V gene: TRBV30
D gene: -
CDR3 protein: CAWRGLAGSYEQYF
CDR3 DNA: TGTGCCTGGAGAGGGCTAGCCGGGTCCTACGAGCAGTACTTC

J gene: TRBJ1-5
clone size: -
V gene: TRBV6-5
D gene: -
CDR3 protein: CASSWDINQPQHF
CDR3 DNA: TGTGCCAGCAGTTGGGACATCAATCAGCCCCAGCATTTT

J gene: TRBJ1-2
clone size: -
V gene: TRBV6-1
D gene: -
CDR3 protein: CASSEGPNYGGYTF
CDR3 DNA: TGTGCCAGCAGTGAAGGGCCTAATTACGGGGGCTACACCTTC

J gene: TRBJ2-5
clone size: -
V gene: TRBV28
D gene: -
CDR3 protein: CASSLPRETQYF
CDR3 DNA: TGTGCCAGCAGTCTTCCACGGGAGACCCAGTACTTC

J gene: TRBJ2-2
clone size: -
V gene: TRBV5-1
D gene: TRBD1
CDR3 protein: CASRSDRATGELFF
CDR3 DNA: TGCGCCAGCAGAAGCGACAGGGCCACCGGGGAGCTGTTTTTT

J gene: TRBJ2-7
clone size: once
V gene: TRBV19
D gene: TRBD2
CDR3 protein: CASSIAGGGSGRGEQYF
CDR3 DNA: TGTGCCAGTAGTATAGCCGGCGGAGGTAGCGGGAGAGGCGAGCAGTACTTC

J gene: TRBJ1-1
clone size: -
V gene: TRBV18
D gene: -
CDR3 protein: CASSRGNTEAFF
CDR3 DNA: TGTGCCAGCTCACGGGGGAACACTGAAGCTTTCTTT

J gene: TRBJ1-1
clone size: -
V gene: TRBV5-5
D gene: -
CDR3 protein: CASSLLNTEAFF
CDR3 DNA: TGTGCCAGCAGCCTGTTGAACACTGAAGCTTTCTTT

J gene: TRBJ1-2
clone size: once
V gene: TRBV19
D gene: -
CDR3 protein: CASSIGGSYGYTF
CDR3 DNA: TGTGCCAGTAGTATAGGGGGGAGCTATGGCTACACCTTC

J gene: TRBJ2-3
clone size: -
V gene: TRBV12-5
D gene: -
CDR3 protein: CASAPRGGDTQYF
CDR3 DNA: TGTGCTAGTGCTCCCCGGGGTGGGGATACGCAGTATTTT

J gene: TRBJ1-3
clone size: -
V gene: TRBV5-4
D gene: -
CDR3 protein: CASSLDTQGTGNTIYF
CDR3 DNA: TGTGCCAGCAGCTTGGATACGCAGGGGACCGGAAACACCATATATTTT

J gene: TRBJ1-2
clone size: once
V gene: TRBV19
D gene: -
CDR3 protein: CASSIEPSYGYTF
CDR3 DNA: TGTGCCAGTAGTATAGAACCCAGCTATGGCTACACCTTC

J gene: TRBJ2-2
clone size: -
V gene: TRBV27
D gene: TRBD1
CDR3 protein: CASSAWTGDGELFF
CDR3 DNA: TGTGCCAGCAGTGCGTGGACAGGGGACGGGGAGCTGTTTTTT

J gene: TRBJ1-2
clone size: -
V gene: TRBV7-9
D gene: -
CDR3 protein: CASSFSEGFGYTF
CDR3 DNA: TGTGCCAGCAGCTTTTCAGAAGGATTCGGCTACACCTTC

J gene: TRBJ1-2
clone size: few
V gene: TRBV7-2
D gene: TRBD1
CDR3 protein: CASSSHGQGAYGYTF
CDR3 DNA: TGTGCCAGCAGCTCCCATGGGCAGGGGGCCTATGGCTACACCTTC

J gene: TRBJ2-5
clone size: -
V gene: TRBV15
D gene: TRBD1
CDR3 protein: CATSRYRGQLQETQYF
CDR3 DNA: TGTGCCACCAGCAGATACAGGGGACAGCTCCAAGAGACCCAGTACTTC

J gene: TRBJ2-7
clone size: -
V gene: TRBV28
D gene: TRBD2
CDR3 protein: CASSLSSAGATYEQYF
CDR3 DNA: TGTGCCAGCAGTTTATCGTCAGCGGGAGCTACCTACGAGCAGTACTTC

J gene: TRBJ2-3
clone size: -
V gene: TRBV14
D gene: -
CDR3 protein: CASSQEVSTDTQYF
CDR3 DNA: TGTGCCAGCAGCCAAGAGGTCAGCACAGATACGCAGTATTTT

J gene: TRBJ1-3
clone size: few
V gene: TRBV5-4
D gene: -
CDR3 protein: CASSGTTGNTIYF
CDR3 DNA: TGTGCCAGCAGCGGGACAACCGGAAACACCATATATTTT

J gene: TRBJ2-1
clone size: -
V gene: TRBV6-6
D gene: -
CDR3 protein: CASSYSDYGSEQFF
CDR3 DNA: TGTGCCAGCAGTTACTCAGACTACGGGAGTGAGCAGTTCTTC

J gene: TRBJ2-7
clone size: -
V gene: TRBV5-1
D gene: -
CDR3 protein: CASSLGAPSYEQYF
CDR3 DNA: TGCGCCAGCAGCTTGGGGGCCCCCTCCTACGAGCAGTACTTC